This T cell receptor beta chain was captured in a study of CD8+ T cells in alopecia areata (dated by TCRdb to 2016 to 2019). Background for the entire study: The treated patients, all with moderate-to-severe alopecia areata, were enrolled in an open-label pilot trial of oral tofacitinib given at 5 to 10 mg twice daily. On the human side, TCRbeta sequencing was run on scalp tissue and on sorted CD4+ and CD8+ peripheral blood T cells from healthy controls and from alopecia areata patients with either patchy or totalis/universalis disease. RNA was obtained with the PAXgene miRNA kit for fixed scalp, the miRNeasy kit for PBMCs, and the RNeasy kit for mouse skin. TCRbeta CDR3 regions were amplified by immunoSEQ multiplex PCR using 35 Vbeta forward and 13 Jbeta reverse primers. Tofacitinib-treated patients had biopsies at baseline and at 4 and 24 weeks of treatment, with a later scalp biopsy in several patients. Tofacitinib was given for 6 to 18 months, followed by 6 months of follow-up off drug to assess delayed response and recurrence. Scalp clonality was compared among normal scalp (n=4), patchy alopecia areata scalp (n=8), and alopecia totalis/universalis scalp (n=8). High-throughput TCRbeta sequencing was used to examine T cell clonal expansion in alopecia areata in both the C3H/HeJ mouse model and human patients.

This clone was found a few times. Which antigen it targets is not known. Nothing much larger sits one base from this clone, and base qualities are not available. The library was built by means of the immunoSEQ multiplex PCR assay. To provide template for TCR sequencing, every sample had RNA extracted and reverse transcribed into cDNA. First-strand cDNA was synthesized using SuperScript III with a 2:1 mix of oligo-dT and random hexamers. A synthetic immune receptor repertoire was used to gauge amplification bias, and whatever bias remained was removed computationally. Under the source paper's analysis protocol: Raw reads were preprocessed for error removal, and CDR3 was defined according to IMGT conventions as running from the conserved cysteine to phenylalanine. To get clonality, Shannon entropy was normalized by log2 of the number of productive unique TCRs and the result was subtracted from 1. Whether scalp clones were CD4 or CD8 was inferred by matching scalp TCRbeta sequences against CD4 and CD8 repertoires sorted from blood. TCRdb retrieved this table from immuneACCESS and kept in-frame rearrangements only. Not all clones are present; in checked studies, unresolved V genes account for under half, and no reason is known for the remainder. V and J calls and clone size are copied from that table; D and trimming were computed from the DNA. Here the sample has approximately 13,000 clones; over 55% occur a single time. The ten largest make up approximately 10% of the sample.

Results and caveats for the whole study, not just this receptor: Shared TCR sequences between patients were less evident than in mice, which may be partly attributable to HLA diversity in the patient population. Resident alphabeta T cells in normal human skin are also sequenced, complicating scalp TCR repertoire analysis, unlike mouse skin dominated by gammadelta T cells. Higher clonality and more expanded CD8+ clones were observed in lesional scalp than in normal scalp, particularly in alopecia totalis/universalis, a finding suggestive of antigenic drive.

Read against the paper, the sample's time point label means: baseline before oral tofacitinib. Peripheral blood and lesional scalp punch biopsies were obtained from patients with alopecia areata. Human scalp biopsies were fixed immediately in PAXgene tissue containers. This clonotype was sampled from a human donor with alopecia areata. The sample was skin, taken at week 0.

The nucleotide sequence is TGCGCCAGCAGCTTTACCAACACTGAAGCTTTCTTT. It translates to CASSFTNTEAFF. The rearranged chain carries TRBV5-1 and TRBJ1-1, with no reliable assignment of the D segment. The germline V gene specifies SGHRS as CDR1 and YFSETQ as CDR2. V is shortened by 2 bases, J by 2 bases, and the region joining them spans 4 bases. From the cysteine up to the phenylalanine, the CDR3 has a length of 12 residues. Only CDR3 DNA remains: 36 bases, in frame from the first base. The entire variable domain, with the stretches around the CDR3 drawn from the reference TRBV5-1 and TRBJ1-1 proteins, is KAGVTQTPRYLIKTRGQQVTLSCSPISGHRSVSWYQQTPGQGLQFLFEYFSETQRNKGNFPGRFSGRQFSNSRSEMNVSTLELGDSALYLCASSFTNTEAFFGQGTRLTVV.